This T cell receptor beta chain emerged from a study of T cell responses to AZD1222 COVID-19 vaccine. Whole-study results and caveats: Clonal diversity was possibly underestimated, and the donors were mostly white British, with more females. Spike-specific TCR breadth and depth both grew after two AZD1222 doses. Only 5 or 6 people who got AZD1222 tested seropositive at baseline. Epitopes outside B.1.351 and B.1.1.7 mutated regions reportedly drew nearly half of spike TCRs.

Per germline, CDR1 WNHNN and CDR2 SYGVQD (reference sequence). V lost 6 bases to trimming and J lost 5 bases, with 10 bases between them. The CDR3 runs 13 residues. Assay used: immunoSEQ multiplex PCR; TCRdb lists only in-frame clones, some missing. The data show over 100,000 clones, with about nine tenths seen just once and around 2.6% held by the top ten. On this clone: Its antigen is undetermined.

The clonotype was recovered from an adult who received the AZD1222 COVID-19 vaccine. The sample was peripheral blood, taken 28 days after the second AZD1222 dose. The chain couples TRBV10-1 to TRBJ1-4; D unresolved. CDR3 nucleotide sequence: TGCGCCAGCAGGTCCCTGAGAAATGAAAAACTGTTTTTT. This sequence encodes CASRSLRNEKLFF.